This TCR beta chain comes out of a study of blood T cell repertoires in COVID-19. Whole-study context: The United States, Italy and Spain were the sources of the acute and convalescent COVID-19 samples. T cells, B-cell-depleted T cells, or PBMCs supplied cDNA or gDNA.

Clones were read by immunoSEQ multiplex PCR, and TCRdb kept only the in-frame ones, dropping some. The sample lists just under 85,000 clones, around 87% occurring once. This CDR3 comprises 13 residues. Germline V gene lookup returns CDR1 SNHLY and CDR2 FYNNEI. V was pared by 8 bases and J by 10 bases, with 13 bases of the junction left unmatched. Sequencing used peripheral blood. V and J are TRBV2 and TRBJ1-2; 7 nucleotides match TRBD1. The TCR sequence derives from a man older than 75 with active or convalescent COVID-19. CDR3 residues: CASAQGQQRFYTF. The CDR3 DNA reads TGTGCCAGCGCCCAGGGACAGCAACGTTTCTACACCTTC.